These 7 T cell receptor beta chains were all obtained from the same sample, sequenced in a study of cytomegalovirus exposure and HLA in healthy donors (dated by TCRdb to between 2016 and 2019). Library construction relied on the immunoSEQ multiplex PCR assay. For the multiplex PCR, a mixture combining 60 forward primers for TCR Vbeta segments and 13 reverse primers for TCR Jbeta segments was used. The table comes from immuneACCESS by way of TCRdb, which keeps in-frame sequences with V and J called. Part of the clones is missing from these tables; in studies checked, under half for an unresolved V gene and the rest for unknown reasons. The sample table contains 250,000 or so clones; only one count was recorded for roughly four fifths of them. 8% of the sample is held by the ten biggest clonotypes. The sample was PBMCs. Receptors originate from a woman aged 55-69 years in good health and CMV-seropositive.

This clone showed up just once. CDR3 sequence (DNA): TGTGCCAGCAGCCAAGAGGGACAGGGTGGCACAGATACGCAGTATTTT. Protein sequence: CASSQEGQGGTDTQYF. This chain joins TRBV4-2 and TRBJ2-3; 9 bases agree with TRBD1. Unmatched junction bases numbered 2, after V lost 0 bases and J lost 1 base. The germline CDR1 and CDR2 sequences are LGHNA and YNFKEQ. CDR3 length: 16 amino acids.

This chain uses TRBV29-1 with TRBJ1-1; D may be TRBD1 (6 bases). The CDR3 is 12 residues long. V was cut by 7 bases and J by 6 bases, with 15 bases left in between. Germline V lookup: CDR1 SQVTM, CDR2 ANQGSEA. This CDR3 is CSEQGGDSEAFF. In DNA form, the CDR3 reads TGCAGCGAACAGGGTGGAGATTCTGAAGCTTTCTTT. The variable domain in full, with the rest retrieved from reference TRBV29-1 and TRBJ1-1, is SAVISQKPSRDICQRGTSLTIQCQVDSQVTMMFWYRQQPGQSLTLIATANQGSEATYESGFVIDKFPISRPNLTFSTLTVSNMSPEDSSIYLCSEQGGDSEAFFGQGTRLTVV.

This clone was counted a single time. CDR3 in DNA: TGTGCCAGCAGTTTTCCCCTTCCGGACAGGGGGAGGAATGGCTACACCTTC. Translated: CASSFPLPDRGRNGYTF. The V and J genes are TRBV28 and TRBJ1-2, with TRBD1 matching over 10 bases. The germline CDR1 and CDR2 sequences are MDHEN and SYDVKM. V lost 3 bases and J lost 6; bases outside the gene matches: 13. CDR3 size: 17 residues.

This clone occurred once. The rearrangement uses TRBV7-2 and TRBJ2-7, with 9 bases aligning to TRBD1. With 4 bases clipped from V and 4 bases from J, the junction kept 8 bases outside the gene matches. The CDR3 covers 15 residues. Germline assignment: CDR1 SGHTA and CDR2 FQGNSA. Written as DNA, the CDR3 is TGTGCCAGCAGCTCGAACAGGGGGCGCGTGTACGAGCAGTACTTC. Translation: CASSSNRGRVYEQYF.

The rearrangement joins TRBV15 to TRBJ2-3; maybe TRBD2 (6 bases). The CDR3 covers 14 residues. Germline V gives CDR1 LNHNV, CDR2 YYDKDF (reference sequence). V lost 4 bases, J lost 2 bases, and 10 bases lay in between. Here the CDR3 DNA reads TGTGCCACCAGCATACGGGGGAACACAGATACGCAGTATTTT. Translated, it gives CATSIRGNTDTQYF. Complete variable domain (other parts from reference TRBV15 and TRBJ2-3): DAMVIQNPRYQVTQFGKPVTLSCSQTLNHNVMYWYQQKSSQAPKLLFHYYDKDFNNEADTPDNFQSRRPNTSFCFLDIRSPGLGDTAMYLCATSIRGNTDTQYFGPGTRLTVL.

This clone was counted between two and nine times. This chain links TRBV9 with TRBJ2-1, with D perhaps matching TRBD2 (6 bases). The CDR3 runs to 16 residues. The germline V gene encodes CDR1 SGDLS and CDR2 YYNGEE. Trimming removed 2 bases from V and 1 base from J, with 13 bases in between. The CDR3 protein is CASSVLGGASYNEQFF. CDR3 DNA: TGTGCCAGCAGCGTCCTGGGGGGAGCTTCCTACAATGAGCAGTTCTTC.

This clone has only a few counts. This sequence joins TRBV15 and TRBJ1-2; 10 bases match TRBD1. Germline V gene data show CDR1 as LNHNV and CDR2 as YYDKDF (reference sequence). The CDR3 covers 16 residues. Losses at the gene ends were 3 bases for V and 4 bases for J; bases not matched to a gene: 8. CDR3 in DNA: TGTGCCACCAGCAGCTACCTGACAGGGGGCGTCTATGGCTACACCTTC. Its protein is CATSSYLTGGVYGYTF.